Described below is a single T cell receptor (beta chain) sequence and its context. This PCR relied on a set of 60 Vbeta primers and 13 Jbeta primers. Assay: immunoSEQ multiplex PCR; the TCRdb copy retains only in-frame clones and omits some. The table shows some 170,000 clones, with 75% to 90% occurring only once. Germline CDR1 reads SNHLY; CDR2 reads FYNNEI. The CDR3 length is 12 residues. V gave up 3 bases and J gave up 5 bases, with 6 bases separating them. The sample is drawn from a study of cytomegalovirus exposure and HLA in healthy donors. This chain joins TRBV2 and TRBJ2-3; possible D gene TRBD2, 6 bases. The specimen was PBMCs. The TCR was taken from a girl aged 2-10 years in good health and CMV-seropositive. CDR3: CASSEGGDTQYF. The CDR3 DNA reads TGTGCCAGCAGTGAGGGGGGAGATACGCAGTATTTT.